One and the same sample provided the 29 T cell receptor beta chains below, sequenced in a study of T cell responses to AZD1222 COVID-19 vaccine. Only in-frame clones appear in the TCRdb table, and some are missing; sequencing was by immunoSEQ multiplex PCR. The table records over 75,000 clones, over 75% of them present only once. The sequenced sample was peripheral blood, obtained 28 days after the second AZD1222 dose. The receptors here all came from an adult who received the AZD1222 COVID-19 vaccine.

V and J are TRBV19 and TRBJ1-5; 10 bases map to TRBD1. Germline trimming cut 4 bases from V and 4 bases from J; bases unmatched to any gene: 10. Germline CDR1 reads LNHDA; CDR2 reads SQIVND (reference sequence). The CDR3 has 17 residues. The CDR3, as DNA: TGTGCCAGTAGTAGGGAGCAGTGGACAGGGGGGAATCAGCCCCAGCATTTT. It codes for CASSREQWTGGNQPQHF.

This clone was observed a few times. This rearrangement joins TRBV28 to TRBJ1-5, with D unresolved. The germline V and J ends were trimmed by 5 bases and 0 bases, with 14 bases remaining between them. This CDR3 contains 16 residues. The germline V gene has CDR1 MDHEN and CDR2 SYDVKM. This CDR3 reads CASSPGQFISNQPQHF. CDR3 bases: TGTGCCAGCAGTCCCGGGCAATTTATTAGCAATCAGCCCCAGCATTTT.

CDR3 region: CASSFGQGATYEQYF. In DNA form, the CDR3 reads TGTGCCAGCAGCTTTGGACAGGGGGCGACCTACGAGCAGTACTTC. V gene TRBV5-4 combines with J gene TRBJ2-7, with 11 bases fitting TRBD1. The trim removed 2 bases at V and 2 bases at J, leaving 3 bases unmatched. This CDR3 spans 15 amino acids. CDR1 and CDR2 (germline): SGHNT, YYREEE (reference sequence).

DNA for the CDR3: TGTGCCAGCAGCCAAGACTGGACTAGCGGGGGGTTCACAGATACGCAGTATTTT. Amino acid sequence: CASSQDWTSGGFTDTQYF. V usage is TRBV4-2 and J usage is TRBJ2-3, with 14 bases fitting TRBD2. Germline V gene sequence: CDR1 LGHNA, CDR2 YNFKEQ. The trim removed 0 bases at V and 2 bases at J, leaving 4 bases unmatched. This CDR3 region has 18 residues.

The chain carries TRBV29-1 and TRBJ2-1; 9 bases map to TRBD2. The germline V gene has CDR1 SQVTM and CDR2 ANQGSEA. The CDR3 consists of 14 residues. V lost 4 bases and J lost 3; bases outside the gene matches: 4. The CDR3 protein is CSVASSGIYNEQFF. Written as DNA, the CDR3 is TGCAGCGTTGCCTCTAGCGGGATCTACAATGAGCAGTTCTTC.

This clone was detected once. This rearrangement joins TRBV6-4 to TRBJ2-1; the match to TRBD2 covers 13 bases. With V trimmed by 5 bases and J by 6 bases, 4 bases remained unmatched. CDR1 and CDR2 (germline): MRHNA, SNTAGT. The CDR3 covers 15 residues. CDR3 coding DNA: TGTGCCAGCAGTACACTAGCGGGAGGGTTCAATGAGCAGTTCTTC. Its translation is CASSTLAGGFNEQFF.

The chain couples TRBV6-2 or TRBV6-3 to TRBJ1-1, with TRBD1 matching over 8 bases. Germline CDR1 reads MNHEY; CDR2 reads SVGEGT. The CDR3 runs to 13 residues. V lost 5 bases and J lost 5; bases outside the gene matches: 4. CDR3 amino acids: CASSLQGGTEAFF. The CDR3 region has the DNA TGTGCCAGCAGTCTACAGGGGGGAACTGAAGCTTTCTTT.

The rearrangement uses TRBV15 and TRBJ1-5; D call uncertain. This CDR3 is 14 amino acids long. CDR1 and CDR2 (germline): LNHNV, YYDKDF (reference sequence). With 2 bases removed from V and 2 bases from J, the gap between germline ends came to 7 bases. The DNA of the CDR3 is TGTGCCACCAGCAGACTCCAGGGCAATCAGCCCCAGCATTTT. Amino acid sequence: CATSRLQGNQPQHF.

J is TRBJ1-2 and V is TRBV9; perhaps TRBD1 as D (6 bases). This CDR3 spans 15 amino acids. Germline V lookup: CDR1 SGDLS, CDR2 YYNGEE. Trimming shortened V by 2 bases and J by 4 bases, and 15 bases separated the two germline ends. The CDR3, as DNA: TGTGCCAGCAGCGTGAGGGGGGACGGTTCCTATGGCTACACCTTC. Translating it yields CASSVRGDGSYGYTF.

This clone was counted a single time. CDR3 bases: TGTGCCAGCAGCTTAGGTTCGGCGACTCGTGAAGCTTTCTTT. It encodes CASSLGSATREAFF. The gene calls are TRBV7-8 and TRBJ1-1; the D is unclear. The germline V gene has CDR1 SGHVS and CDR2 FQNEAQ. CDR3 length: 14 residues. V lost 1 base to trimming and J lost 7 bases, with 13 bases between them.

This clone was found a few times. The rearrangement joins TRBV11-3 to TRBJ2-1; a possible D gene is TRBD2 (5 bases). The CDR3 contains 14 residues. Germline V gives CDR1 SGHNT, CDR2 YENEEA. V lost 5 bases, J lost 9 bases, and 17 bases lay in between. The CDR3 sequence: CASSLGLPRVEQFF. As DNA, the CDR3 is TGTGCCAGCAGCCTCGGACTCCCCCGGGTTGAGCAGTTCTTC.

The chain recombines TRBV28 with TRBJ1-1; weak D call: TRBD1 (5 bases). The CDR3 loop spans 14 amino acids. V gave up 5 bases and J gave up 3 bases, with 13 bases separating them. Germline V gives CDR1 MDHEN, CDR2 SYDVKM. Here the CDR3 reads CASSPPGSYTEAFF. The CDR3 nucleotides are TGTGCCAGCAGTCCTCCAGGGAGCTACACTGAAGCTTTCTTT.

The chain links TRBV6-2 or TRBV6-3 to TRBJ2-4; 7 nucleotides agree with TRBD2. J lost 5 bases, V lost 4 bases, and 2 bases had no gene match. Per the germline V gene, CDR1 is MNHEY and CDR2 is SVGEGT. The CDR3 spans 13 residues. CDR3 sequence: CASSSSGENIQYF. The DNA of the CDR3 is TGTGCCAGCAGTTCTAGCGGAGAAAACATTCAGTACTTC.

Here the CDR3 reads CAWRTDINEKLFF. Written as DNA, the CDR3 is TGTGCCTGGAGGACAGACATTAATGAAAAACTGTTTTTT. V is TRBV30 and J is TRBJ1-4; possibly TRBD1 for D (5 bases). The V gene's germline CDR1 is GTSNPN and CDR2 SVGIG (reference sequence). V was cut by 3 bases and J by 4 bases, with 9 bases left in between. This CDR3 spans 13 amino acids.

This chain uses TRBV19 with TRBJ2-2; 8 nucleotides match TRBD2. CDR1 LNHDA and CDR2 SQIVND come from the germline V gene (reference sequence). This CDR3 spans 17 amino acids. V was clipped by 6 bases and J by 0 bases; unmatched bases: 9. The DNA for the CDR3 is TGTGCCAGTAGGAAAACTAGCGGTTACGCGAACACCGGGGAGCTGTTTTTT. Encoded protein: CASRKTSGYANTGELFF.

This chain links TRBV24-1 with TRBJ2-3; D is perhaps TRBD2 (5 bases). The length of the CDR3 is 15 residues. V gave up 3 bases and J gave up 2 bases, with 11 bases separating them. The germline V gene has CDR1 KGHDR and CDR2 SFDVKD. CDR3 sequence reads: CATSDPVGDTDTQYF. As DNA, the CDR3 is TGTGCCACCAGTGATCCTGTCGGGGACACAGATACGCAGTATTTT.

The V and J genes are TRBV6-5 and TRBJ2-1, with 7 bases identical to TRBD1. V dropped 3 bases and J dropped 5; count of bases not matched to a gene: 4. Germline CDR1 is MNHEY and CDR2 is SVGAGI. This CDR3 spans 14 amino acids. CDR3 sequence: CASSYATGDNEQFF. The CDR3 DNA follows: TGTGCCAGCAGTTATGCAACAGGGGACAATGAGCAGTTCTTC.

The V gene is TRBV10-2, the J gene TRBJ1-2; maybe TRBD1 (6 bases). Trimming cost V 2 bases and J 5 bases, with 9 bases left between them. In germline, CDR1 is WSHSY, CDR2 SAAADI. CDR3 length: 13 amino acids. CDR3: CASSEQQGYGYTF. The DNA of the CDR3 is TGCGCCAGCAGTGAGCAACAGGGTTATGGCTACACCTTC.

V and J are TRBV9 and TRBJ1-1; the match to TRBD1 covers 7 bases. Trimming at V came to 3 bases and at J to 5 bases, leaving 10 bases not matched to a gene. The CDR3 is 15 amino acids. The germline gives CDR1 SGDLS, CDR2 YYNGEE. The CDR3 spells CASSDYRGERTEAFF. DNA of the CDR3: TGTGCCAGCAGCGACTACAGGGGAGAGAGGACTGAAGCTTTCTTT.

As to this clone: An end of the junction differs from the germline gene, which may be a read error. The rearrangement links TRBV7-2 to TRBJ2-3; TRBD2 aligns across 7 bases. Germline V CDR1 and CDR2: SGHTA, FQGNSA. The CDR3 contains 14 residues. CDR3 amino acids: CASSLPTSTDTLYF. The CDR3 coding sequence is TGTGCCAGCAGCTTACCGACTAGCACAGATACGCTGTATTTT.

V and J are TRBV15 and TRBJ2-3, with D possibly TRBD1 on 5 matching bases. The CDR3 spans 15 residues. V dropped 0 bases and J dropped 6 bases, with 13 bases sitting between them. The V gene's germline CDR1 is LNHNV and CDR2 YYDKDF (reference sequence). The DNA of the CDR3 is TGTGCCACCAGCAGAGACAGGGAATTGTTGGATACGCAGTATTTT. Its translation is CATSRDRELLDTQYF.

The CDR3 here is CASSPGRGSNQPQHF. In DNA form, the CDR3 reads TGTGCCAGCAGCCCCGGCCGTGGGAGCAATCAGCCCCAGCATTTT. This sequence joins TRBV5-4 and TRBJ1-5; D not resolved. The CDR3 runs to 15 residues. The V end lost 4 bases, the J end lost 1 base, and 12 bases lay between the germline ends. The germline V gene has CDR1 SGHNT and CDR2 YYREEE (reference sequence).

This chain uses TRBV30 with TRBJ1-5, with a weak D call TRBD1 (6 bases). The CDR3 has 13 amino acids. V dropped 8 bases and J dropped 2 bases, with 13 bases sitting between them. Germline CDR1 and CDR2: GTSNPN and SVGIG (reference sequence). The CDR3 sequence: CAGGYRGNQPQHF. Written as DNA, the CDR3 is TGTGCCGGGGGGTACAGGGGCAATCAGCCCCAGCATTTT.

This chain joins TRBV9 and TRBJ2-2, with D possibly TRBD1 on 6 matching bases. Trimming removed 4 bases from V and 6 bases from J, with 13 bases in between. Germline V gene data show CDR1 as SGDLS and CDR2 as YYNGEE. The CDR3 totals 14 residues. CDR3 sequence (DNA): TGTGCCAGCAGCTTTGGTGGGGGCGCCGGGGAGCTGTTTTTT. Translating gives CASSFGGGAGELFF.

The chain recombines TRBV24-1 with TRBJ2-3; 9 bases map to TRBD2. Germline loops: CDR1 KGHDR, CDR2 SFDVKD. The V gene end was trimmed by 4 bases and the J gene end by 3 bases; junction bases not matched to a gene: 7. CDR3 length: 16 residues. CDR3 bases: TGTGCCACCAGTGACCCTCTAGCGGGGTCGACAGATACGCAGTATTTT. This translates into CATSDPLAGSTDTQYF.

The rearrangement uses TRBV5-1 and TRBJ2-2, with TRBD2 identical over 9 bases. Unmatched junction bases numbered 5, after V lost 2 bases and J lost 3 bases. This CDR3 comprises 16 residues. CDR1 SGHRS and CDR2 YFSETQ come from the germline V gene. The CDR3 DNA reads TGCGCCAGCAGCTTTTTGCGGGGGGGCGACACCGGGGAGCTGTTTTTT. Translated: CASSFLRGGDTGELFF.

The V call is TRBV7-9, the J call TRBJ1-5, with 10 bases matching TRBD1. Germline V lookup: CDR1 SEHNR, CDR2 FQNEAQ (reference sequence). J gave up 4 bases and V 5 bases, and 5 bases lay outside the gene matches. The CDR3 is made up of 15 amino acids. The CDR3 here is CASSAGTGENQPQHF. CDR3 DNA: TGTGCCAGCAGCGCCGGGACAGGGGAGAATCAGCCCCAGCATTTT.

This clone occurred once. This chain joins TRBV2 and TRBJ2-5; TRBD1 or TRBD2 may be the D gene (6 bases each). Trimming cost V 5 bases and J 2 bases, with 15 bases left between them. Germline lookup yields CDR1 SNHLY and CDR2 FYNNEI. This CDR3 is built from 15 residues. In nucleotides, the CDR3 is TGTGCCAGCAGTCCTATGACTAGGGGGCAAGAGACCCAGTACTTC. Protein product: CASSPMTRGQETQYF.

The V and J genes are TRBV19 and TRBJ1-2; no clear D. The germline V and J ends were trimmed by 5 bases and 1 base, with 5 bases remaining between them. Looked up from germline, CDR1 is LNHDA and CDR2 is SQIVND (reference sequence). The length of the CDR3 is 12 residues. Here the CDR3 reads CASSRRNYGYTF. DNA for the CDR3: TGTGCCAGTAGTCGACGTAACTATGGCTACACCTTC.